A single sample is the source of the 17 T cell receptor beta chains below, sequenced in a study of regulatory T cells in long-lasting Graves disease. Construction of TCR beta libraries relied on iRepertoire HTBI primers and on Arm-PCR targeting CDR3 regions. TCRdb ran MiXCR on the multiplex PCR reads and lists one entry per CDR3 protein. The data hold 250,000 to 300,000 distinct CDR3 sequences, with more than 15% observed a single time. Time point indicated: newly diagnosed GD, antithyroid drugs for less than 3 months. PBMC RNA was the source of the TCR library. This same sample was also part of a study on T cells in Graves' hyperthyroidism and ophthalmopathy.

The sample consisted of peripheral blood mononuclear cells (PBMCs), taken at new diagnosis, from a patient treated with antithyroid drugs. The receptors were gathered from a woman in her twenties or thirties with Graves disease.

This clonotype was counted at least ten times. The V gene is TRBV5-1, the J gene TRBJ2-1, with 10 positions matching TRBD1. This CDR3 comprises 14 residues. Per germline, CDR1 SGHRS and CDR2 YFSETQ. V lost 0 bases and J lost 7; bases outside the gene matches: 1. CDR3 sequence (DNA): TGCGCCAGCAGCTTGGAGGGACAGGGGAATGAGCAGTTCTTC. The encoded protein is CASSLEGQGNEQFF.

This clonotype appeared many times. The chain combines TRBV12-3 or TRBV12-4 with TRBJ1-4; unclear D gene. The germline V and J ends were trimmed by 3 bases and 2 bases, with 7 bases remaining between them. This CDR3 contains 14 residues. The CDR3 reads CASSLSFTNEKLFF. CDR3 bases: TGTGCCAGCAGTTTGTCGTTCACTAATGAAAAACTGTTTTTT.

This clonotype came up many times. V and J are TRBV5-1 and TRBJ1-5; unclear D gene. Germline loops: CDR1 SGHRS, CDR2 YFSETQ. Trimming stripped 1 base from V and 6 bases from J, with 11 bases between. The CDR3 is 14 residues long. CDR3 amino acids: CASSLNPGAQPQHF. For the CDR3, the DNA is TGCGCCAGCAGCTTGAATCCAGGTGCTCAGCCCCAGCATTTT. The whole variable domain, remainder taken from reference TRBV5-1 and TRBJ1-5, is KAGVTQTPRYLIKTRGQQVTLSCSPISGHRSVSWYQQTPGQGLQFLFEYFSETQRNKGNFPGRFSGRQFSNSRSEMNVSTLELGDSALYLCASSLNPGAQPQHFGDGTRLSIL.

Worth noting for this clonotype: A much more abundant neighbour one base away suggests this may be a read error. The chain is built from TRBV19 and TRBJ2-3; no definite D call. In germline, CDR1 is LNHDA, CDR2 SQIVND (reference sequence). The germline V and J ends were trimmed by 5 bases and 0 bases, with 12 bases remaining between them. CDR3 length: 15 residues. CDR3 sequence reads: CASSVVVASTDTQYF. CDR3 DNA: TGTGCCAGTAGTGTAGTGGTCGCCAGCACAGATACGCAGTATTTT.

In its sample, this clonotype was seen many times. The rearrangement links TRBV7-2 to TRBJ2-1; D is uncertain. V lost 1 base, J lost 7 bases, and 8 bases lay in between. This CDR3 contains 13 residues. CDR1 and CDR2 from the germline V gene are SGHTA and FQGNSA. The CDR3 region is CASSLEIRNEQFF. The CDR3 DNA reads TGTGCCAGCAGCTTAGAGATCAGAAATGAGCAGTTCTTC. The variable domain in full, completed from reference TRBV7-2 and TRBJ2-1, reads GAGVSQSPSNKVTEKGKDVELRCDPISGHTALYWYRQSLGQGLEFLIYFQGNSAPDKSGLPSDRFSAERTGGSVSTLTIQRTQQEDSAVYLCASSLEIRNEQFFGPGTRLTVL.

This clonotype showed up many times. The chain joins TRBV6-1 to TRBJ1-1; TRBD1 might be the D (5 bases). Germline V gene sequence: CDR1 MNHNS, CDR2 SASEGT. V lost 0 bases and J 5 bases, leaving 16 bases between the germline ends. This CDR3 has 16 residues. The CDR3 sequence is CASSEAPGRRGTEAFF. The DNA of the CDR3 is TGTGCCAGCAGTGAAGCCCCGGGACGCCGAGGGACTGAAGCTTTCTTT.

This clonotype was seen repeatedly, ten times or more. J is TRBJ2-1 and V is TRBV3-1; D perhaps matches TRBD2 (6 bases). Germline V CDR1 and CDR2: LGHDT, YNNKEL (reference sequence). The CDR3 runs 13 residues. V was shortened by 1 base and J by 9 bases, with 10 bases between the two germline ends. The CDR3 DNA follows: TGTGCCAGCAGCCAAGGGCAGGGAGGTGAGCAGTTCTTC. Translation: CASSQGQGGEQFF.

This clonotype has ten or more counts. The chain joins TRBV4-1 to TRBJ1-6, with D perhaps matching TRBD1 (6 bases). This CDR3 is 15 amino acids long. V lost 3 bases to trimming and J lost 9 bases, with 15 bases between them. From germline, CDR1 is MGHRA and CDR2 YSYEKL. The CDR3 nucleotides read TGCGCCAGCAGCCACCCTGCAGGGGCCATTTCACCCCTCCACTTT. This translates into CASSHPAGAISPLHF.

The genes are TRBV20-1 and TRBJ2-7; 13 bases are shared with TRBD2. There are 16 residues in the CDR3. The germline CDR1 and CDR2 sequences are DFQATT and SNEGSKA (reference sequence). V lost 2 bases, J lost 0 bases, and 4 bases stayed unmatched. The CDR3 DNA follows: TGCAGTGCTAGACCAAGGACTAGCGGGAGCTCCTACGAGCAGTACTTC. It encodes CSARPRTSGSSYEQYF.

This clonotype was detected only a few times. V and J are TRBV20-1 and TRBJ1-1; no clear D gene. Germline assignment: CDR1 DFQATT and CDR2 SNEGSKA (reference sequence). The CDR3 sequence is 15 residues long. With 0 bases removed from V and 0 bases from J, the gap between germline ends came to 11 bases. CDR3 sequence (DNA): TGCAGTGCTAGAGATTCCCGACGGGTGAACACTGAAGCTTTCTTT. This gives the protein CSARDSRRVNTEAFF.

Many counts were recorded for this clonotype. This chain links TRBV12-3 or TRBV12-4 with TRBJ1-1; no firm D call. The CDR3 runs 15 residues. V lost 7 bases, J lost 4 bases, and 19 bases lay in between. The CDR3 sequence is CASKPGRLKGTEAFF. In DNA, the CDR3 is TGTGCCAGCAAACCCGGGAGATTGAAGGGCACTGAAGCTTTCTTT.

This clonotype came up a few times. This may be a read error: a much more frequent sequence differs by one nucleotide. The CDR3 DNA is TGTGCCAGCAGTCGATCAGAGAACTATGGCCACACCTTC. Its translation is CASSRSENYGHTF. The rearrangement joins TRBV6-2 or TRBV6-3 to TRBJ1-2; D is ambiguous. The CDR3 runs to 13 residues. Per the germline V gene, CDR1 is MNHEY and CDR2 is SVGEGT.

Notes on this clonotype: A far more abundant clone sits one base away, making this likely a read error. The chain uses TRBV7-2 and TRBJ2-1, with 7 positions matching TRBD2. Germline CDR1 and CDR2: SGHTA and FQGNSA. CDR3 length: 12 amino acids. Trimming took 1 base from V and 11 from J; bases not matched to a gene: 2. CDR3 nucleotide sequence: TGTGCCAGCAGCTTAGGGGACTATAAGCAGTTCTTC. This gives the protein CASSLGDYKQFF.

This clonotype was seen repeatedly, ten times or more. The chain couples TRBV6-1 to TRBJ1-1; D uncertain. The CDR3 runs 16 residues. CDR1 MNHNS and CDR2 SASEGT come from the germline V gene. The V end was cut by 1 base, the J end by 0 bases, with 12 bases between. The DNA for the CDR3 is TGTGCCAGCAGTGAAGAGCCAGTCGGCCTGAACACTGAAGCTTTCTTT. It specifies CASSEEPVGLNTEAFF.

DNA of the CDR3: TGTGCCAGCAGTTACGGGGCTAGCGGGAGATTTGGCGAGCAGTACTTC. Translated, it gives CASSYGASGRFGEQYF. This chain links TRBV6-5 with TRBJ2-7; 10 nucleotides match TRBD2. Trimming at V came to 2 bases and at J to 6 bases, leaving 10 bases not matched to a gene. CDR1 is MNHEY, CDR2 SVGAGI, per germline. CDR3 length: 16 amino acids.

The J gene is TRBJ2-6, the V gene TRBV20-1; maybe TRBD1 (7 bases). V lost 5 bases, J lost 0 bases, and 14 bases lay in between. The germline CDR1 and CDR2 sequences are DFQATT and SNEGSKA (reference sequence). CDR3 length equals 16 residues. CDR3 protein: CSAGAGGNSGANVLTF. CDR3 DNA: TGCAGTGCTGGTGCAGGGGGGAACTCTGGGGCCAACGTCCTGACTTTC.

This clonotype was observed at least ten times. The chain has TRBV20-1 and TRBJ1-1; D perhaps matches TRBD1 (6 bases). Trimming left V 3 bases short and J 4 bases short, with 15 bases between. The length of the CDR3 is 14 residues. Germline CDR1 and CDR2: DFQATT and SNEGSKA (reference sequence). This chain's CDR3 is CSASAGAQGTEAFF. The DNA of the CDR3 is TGCAGTGCTAGTGCAGGGGCGCAGGGCACTGAAGCTTTCTTT.